The T cell receptor beta chain described here comes from a study of T cell clonality in common variable immunodeficiency. Study findings and constraints: In common variable immunodeficiency, TCR beta chains reportedly carried fewer deletions and N-nucleotide insertions. Compared with controls, CVID subjects had fewer shared TCRbeta clones.

Each donor provided roughly 4.5 to 8.5 ml of heparinized whole blood. The length of the CDR3 is 15 residues. Trimming removed 6 bases at V and 5 bases at J, with 23 bases between. CDR1 and CDR2 (germline): SQVTM, ANQGSEA. This clone came up many times. Its antigen is unidentified. Coverage ceases 3 residues before the CDR3 finishes, and the germline J gene fills in the end. Repertoires were generated with immunoSEQ multiplex PCR, while TCRdb's copy carries only in-frame clones and drops some. The data show about 52,000 clones, with none appearing a single time. The sample comprised peripheral blood mononuclear cells. The rearrangement joins TRBV29-1 to TRBJ2-7, with D possibly TRBD1 on 6 matching bases. This clonotype was sampled from a person aged 18 to 70 in good health. CDR3 bases read: TGCAGCGTGAAGGCCTGGAAGACAGGTCTAAACGAG. Its protein product is CSVKAWKTGLNE. In full, the CDR3 is CSVKAWKTGLNEQYF.